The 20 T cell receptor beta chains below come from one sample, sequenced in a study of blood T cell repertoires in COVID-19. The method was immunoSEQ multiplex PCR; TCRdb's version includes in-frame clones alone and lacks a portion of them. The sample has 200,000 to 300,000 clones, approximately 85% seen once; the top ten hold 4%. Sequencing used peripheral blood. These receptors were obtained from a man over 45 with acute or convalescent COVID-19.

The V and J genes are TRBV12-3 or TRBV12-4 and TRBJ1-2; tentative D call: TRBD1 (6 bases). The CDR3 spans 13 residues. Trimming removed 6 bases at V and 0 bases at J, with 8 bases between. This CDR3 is CASSRGPNYGYTF. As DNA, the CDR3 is TGTGCCAGCAGCAGGGGACCTAACTATGGCTACACCTTC.

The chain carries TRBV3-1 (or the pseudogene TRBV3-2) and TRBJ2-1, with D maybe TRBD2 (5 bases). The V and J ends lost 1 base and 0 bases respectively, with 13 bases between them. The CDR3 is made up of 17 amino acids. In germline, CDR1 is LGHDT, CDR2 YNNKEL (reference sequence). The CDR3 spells CASSQGRVWSSYNEQFF. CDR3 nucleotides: TGTGCCAGCAGCCAAGGGCGGGTATGGAGCTCCTACAATGAGCAGTTCTTC.

Here the CDR3 reads CASSPGHSSTEAFF. In DNA, the CDR3 is TGCGCCAGCAGCCCGGGACACTCGAGCACTGAAGCTTTCTTT. The V gene is TRBV5-1, the J gene TRBJ1-1, with D possibly being TRBD1 (6 bases). Trimming took 4 bases from V and 4 from J, leaving 14 bases between them. CDR1 and CDR2 (germline): SGHRS, YFSETQ. The CDR3 has 14 amino acids.

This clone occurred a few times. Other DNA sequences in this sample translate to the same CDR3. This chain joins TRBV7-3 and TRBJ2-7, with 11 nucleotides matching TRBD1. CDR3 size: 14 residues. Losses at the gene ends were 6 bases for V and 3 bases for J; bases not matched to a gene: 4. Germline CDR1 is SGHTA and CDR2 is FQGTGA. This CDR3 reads CASSSGTGGYEQYF. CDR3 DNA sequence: TGTGCCAGCAGTTCTGGGACAGGGGGCTACGAGCAGTACTTC.

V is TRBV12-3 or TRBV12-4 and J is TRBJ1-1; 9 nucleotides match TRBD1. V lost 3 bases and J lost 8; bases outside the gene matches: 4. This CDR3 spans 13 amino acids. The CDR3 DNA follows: TGTGCCAGCAGTTTCCTCGGACAGGGGGAAGCTTTCTTT. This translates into CASSFLGQGEAFF.

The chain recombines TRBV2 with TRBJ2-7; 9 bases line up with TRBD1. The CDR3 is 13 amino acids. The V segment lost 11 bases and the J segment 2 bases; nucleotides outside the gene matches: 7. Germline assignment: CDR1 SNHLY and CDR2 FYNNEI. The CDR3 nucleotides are TGTGCCGGGAACAGGGGGCAAACCTACGAGCAGTACTTC. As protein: CAGNRGQTYEQYF.

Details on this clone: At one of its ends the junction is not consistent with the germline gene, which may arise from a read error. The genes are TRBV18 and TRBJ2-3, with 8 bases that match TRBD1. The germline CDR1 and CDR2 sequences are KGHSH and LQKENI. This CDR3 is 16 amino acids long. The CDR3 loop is CASSPPGQAITDTQYF. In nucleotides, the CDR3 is TGTGCCAGCTCTCCACCGGGACAGGCGATCACAGATACGCAGTATTTT.

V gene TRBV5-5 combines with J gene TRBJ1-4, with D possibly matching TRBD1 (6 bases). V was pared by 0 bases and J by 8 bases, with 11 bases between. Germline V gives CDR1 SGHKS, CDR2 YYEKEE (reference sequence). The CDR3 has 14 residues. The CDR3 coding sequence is TGTGCCAGCAGCTTGGCAGGGAGGGGGGAAAAACTGTTTTTT. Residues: CASSLAGRGEKLFF.

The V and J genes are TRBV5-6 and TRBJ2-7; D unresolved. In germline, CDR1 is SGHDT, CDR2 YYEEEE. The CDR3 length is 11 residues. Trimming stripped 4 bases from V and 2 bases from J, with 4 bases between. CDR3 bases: TGTGCCAGCAGCACAACCTACGAGCAGTACTTC. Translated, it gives CASSTTYEQYF.

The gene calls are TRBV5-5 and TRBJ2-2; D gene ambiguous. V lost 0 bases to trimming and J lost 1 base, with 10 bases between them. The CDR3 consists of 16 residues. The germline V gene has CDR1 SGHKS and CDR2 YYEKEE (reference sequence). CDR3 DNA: TGTGCCAGCAGCTTGGCCGCGCAACTGAACACCGGGGAGCTGTTTTTT. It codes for CASSLAAQLNTGELFF.

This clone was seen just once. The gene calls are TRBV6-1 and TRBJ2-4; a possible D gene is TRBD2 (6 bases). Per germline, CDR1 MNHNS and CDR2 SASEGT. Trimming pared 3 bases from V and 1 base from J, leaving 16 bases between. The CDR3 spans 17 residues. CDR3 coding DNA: TGTGCCAGCAGTGAGGAAAGGAGGGTGGGGGCCAAAAACATTCAGTACTTC. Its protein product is CASSEERRVGAKNIQYF.

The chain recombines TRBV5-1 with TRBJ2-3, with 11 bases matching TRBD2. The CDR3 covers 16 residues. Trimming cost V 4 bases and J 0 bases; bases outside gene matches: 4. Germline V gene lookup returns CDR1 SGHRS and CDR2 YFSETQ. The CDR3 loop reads CASSSRLAGSTDTQYF. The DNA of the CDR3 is TGCGCCAGCAGCAGCAGACTAGCGGGGAGCACAGATACGCAGTATTTT.

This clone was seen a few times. This CDR3 reads CASKNQRDRGRFSTNEKLFF. Written as DNA, the CDR3 is TGTGCCAGCAAGAATCAGAGAGACAGGGGGCGTTTCAGCACTAATGAAAAACTGTTTTTT. The chain couples TRBV27 to TRBJ1-4; 10 bases agree with TRBD1. This CDR3 has 20 amino acids. V dropped 7 bases and J dropped 2; count of bases not matched to a gene: 19. From germline, CDR1 is MNHEY and CDR2 SMNVEV (reference sequence).

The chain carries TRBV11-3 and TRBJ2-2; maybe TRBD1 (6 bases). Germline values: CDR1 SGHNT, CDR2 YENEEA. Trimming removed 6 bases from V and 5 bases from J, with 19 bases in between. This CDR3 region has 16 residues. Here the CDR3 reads CASSIWGPVETGELFF. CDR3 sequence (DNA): TGTGCCAGCAGTATATGGGGGCCCGTGGAGACCGGGGAGCTGTTTTTT.

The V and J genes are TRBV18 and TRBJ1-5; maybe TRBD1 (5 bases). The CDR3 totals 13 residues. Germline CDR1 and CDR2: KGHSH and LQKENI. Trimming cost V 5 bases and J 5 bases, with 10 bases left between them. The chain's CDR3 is CASSSKGDQPQHF. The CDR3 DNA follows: TGTGCCAGCTCATCAAAAGGGGATCAGCCCCAGCATTTT.

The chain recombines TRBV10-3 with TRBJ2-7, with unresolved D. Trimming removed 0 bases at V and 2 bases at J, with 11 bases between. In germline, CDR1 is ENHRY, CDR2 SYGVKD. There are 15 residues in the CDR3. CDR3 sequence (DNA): TGTGCCATCAGTGAGTCGGTCGGCAGGACCTACGAGCAGTACTTC. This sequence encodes CAISESVGRTYEQYF.

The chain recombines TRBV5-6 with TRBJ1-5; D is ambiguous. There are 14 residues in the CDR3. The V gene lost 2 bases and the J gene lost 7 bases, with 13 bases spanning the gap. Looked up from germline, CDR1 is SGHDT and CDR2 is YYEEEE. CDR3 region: CASSLARGMQPQHF. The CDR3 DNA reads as TGTGCCAGCAGCTTAGCCCGGGGAATGCAGCCCCAGCATTTT.

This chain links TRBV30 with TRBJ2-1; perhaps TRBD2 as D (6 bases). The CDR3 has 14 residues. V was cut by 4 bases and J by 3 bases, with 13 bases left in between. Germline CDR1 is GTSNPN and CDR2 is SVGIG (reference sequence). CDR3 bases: TGTGCCTGGAACAGACTAGGAATCTACAATGAGCAGTTCTTC. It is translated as CAWNRLGIYNEQFF.

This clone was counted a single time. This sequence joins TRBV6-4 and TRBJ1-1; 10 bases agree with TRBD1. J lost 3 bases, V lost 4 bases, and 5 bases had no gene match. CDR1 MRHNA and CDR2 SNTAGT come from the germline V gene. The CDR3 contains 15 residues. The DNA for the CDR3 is TGTGCCAGCAGTGCTTCCGGGACAGGGGACACTGAAGCTTTCTTT. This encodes CASSASGTGDTEAFF.

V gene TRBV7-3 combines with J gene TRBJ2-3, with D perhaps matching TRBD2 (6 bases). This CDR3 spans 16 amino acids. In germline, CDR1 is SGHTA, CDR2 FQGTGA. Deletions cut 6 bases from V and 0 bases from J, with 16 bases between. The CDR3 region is CASSPAPSASTDTQYF. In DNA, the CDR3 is TGTGCCAGCAGTCCCGCCCCTAGCGCTAGCACAGATACGCAGTATTTT.